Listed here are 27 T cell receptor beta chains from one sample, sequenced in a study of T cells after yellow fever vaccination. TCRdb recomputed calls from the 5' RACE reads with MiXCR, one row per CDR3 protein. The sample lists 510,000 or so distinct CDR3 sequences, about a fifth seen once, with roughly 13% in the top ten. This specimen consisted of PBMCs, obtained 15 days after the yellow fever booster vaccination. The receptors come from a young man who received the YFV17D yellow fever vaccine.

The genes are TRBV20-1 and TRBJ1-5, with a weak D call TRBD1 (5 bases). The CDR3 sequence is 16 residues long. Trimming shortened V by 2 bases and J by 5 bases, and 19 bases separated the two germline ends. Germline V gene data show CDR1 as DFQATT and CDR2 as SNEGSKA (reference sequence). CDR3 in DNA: TGCAGTGCTAGAAGTAGAGTCGGGGGGATGTATCAGCCCCAGCATTTT. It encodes CSARSRVGGMYQPQHF.

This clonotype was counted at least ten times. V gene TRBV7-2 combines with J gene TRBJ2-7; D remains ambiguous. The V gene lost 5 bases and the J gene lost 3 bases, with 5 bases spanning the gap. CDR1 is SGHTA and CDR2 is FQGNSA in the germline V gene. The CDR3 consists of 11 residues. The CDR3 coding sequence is TGTGCCAGCAGCACCTACTACGAGCAGTACTTC. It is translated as CASSTYYEQYF.

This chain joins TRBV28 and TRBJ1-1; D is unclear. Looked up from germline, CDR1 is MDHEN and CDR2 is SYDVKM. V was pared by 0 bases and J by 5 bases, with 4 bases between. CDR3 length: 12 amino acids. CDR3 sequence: CASSLWATEAFF. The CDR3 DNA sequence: TGTGCCAGCAGTTTATGGGCTACTGAAGCTTTCTTT.

In nucleotides, the CDR3 is TGTGCCACCAAATGGACTAGCGGGGTCAATGAGCAGTTCTTC. Amino acid sequence: CATKWTSGVNEQFF. This chain joins TRBV15 and TRBJ2-1; 12 nucleotides line up with TRBD2. With 7 bases clipped from V and 6 bases from J, the junction kept 4 bases outside the gene matches. Germline CDR1 reads LNHNV; CDR2 reads YYDKDF (reference sequence). The CDR3 runs to 14 residues.

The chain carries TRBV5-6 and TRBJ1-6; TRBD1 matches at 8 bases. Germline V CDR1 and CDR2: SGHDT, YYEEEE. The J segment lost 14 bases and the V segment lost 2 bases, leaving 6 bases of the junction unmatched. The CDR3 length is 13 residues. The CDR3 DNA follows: TGTGCCAGCAGCTTCACCCAGGGGGCAACCCTCCACTTT. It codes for CASSFTQGATLHF.

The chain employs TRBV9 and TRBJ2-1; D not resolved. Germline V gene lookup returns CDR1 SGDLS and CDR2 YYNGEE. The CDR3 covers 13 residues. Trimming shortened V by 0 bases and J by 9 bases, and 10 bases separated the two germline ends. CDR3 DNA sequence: TGTGCCAGCAGCGTAGAGGGTGTGTTTGAGCAGTTCTTC. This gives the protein CASSVEGVFEQFF.

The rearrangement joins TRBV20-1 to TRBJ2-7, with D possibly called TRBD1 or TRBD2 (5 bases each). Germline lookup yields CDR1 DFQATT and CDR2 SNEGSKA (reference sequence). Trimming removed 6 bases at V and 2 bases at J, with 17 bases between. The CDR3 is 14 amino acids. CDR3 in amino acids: CSATPGTPPYEQYF. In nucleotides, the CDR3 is TGCAGTGCCACCCCAGGGACCCCGCCCTACGAGCAGTACTTC.

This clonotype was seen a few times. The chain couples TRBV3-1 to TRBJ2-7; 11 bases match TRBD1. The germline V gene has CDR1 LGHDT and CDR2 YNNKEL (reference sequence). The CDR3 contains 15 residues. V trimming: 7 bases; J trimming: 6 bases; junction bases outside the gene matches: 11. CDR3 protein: CASTPRRTGGAEQYF. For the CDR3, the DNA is TGTGCCAGCACCCCCAGACGGACAGGGGGCGCCGAGCAGTACTTC.

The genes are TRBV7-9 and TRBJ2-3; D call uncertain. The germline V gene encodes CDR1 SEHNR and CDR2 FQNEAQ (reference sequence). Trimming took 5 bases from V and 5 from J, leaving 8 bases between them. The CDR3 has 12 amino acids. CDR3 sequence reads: CASSNGGDTQYF. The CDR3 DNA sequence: TGTGCCAGCAGCAACGGTGGAGATACGCAGTATTTT.

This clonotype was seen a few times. The CDR3 sequence is CASPTGPPSSYNEQFF. For the CDR3, the DNA is TGCGCCAGCCCGACAGGGCCTCCTAGCTCCTACAATGAGCAGTTCTTC. V gene TRBV4-3 combines with J gene TRBJ2-1, with 7 bases lining up with TRBD1. V was pared by 8 bases and J by 0 bases, with 10 bases of the junction left unmatched. The V gene's germline CDR1 is LGHNA and CDR2 YSLEER. The CDR3 length is 16 residues.

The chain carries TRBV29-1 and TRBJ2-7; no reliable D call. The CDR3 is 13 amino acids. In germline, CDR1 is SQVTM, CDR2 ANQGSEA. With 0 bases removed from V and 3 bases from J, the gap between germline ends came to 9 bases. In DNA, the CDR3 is TGCAGCGTTGAAGATCTTTTGGGCTACGAGCAGTACTTC. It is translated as CSVEDLLGYEQYF.

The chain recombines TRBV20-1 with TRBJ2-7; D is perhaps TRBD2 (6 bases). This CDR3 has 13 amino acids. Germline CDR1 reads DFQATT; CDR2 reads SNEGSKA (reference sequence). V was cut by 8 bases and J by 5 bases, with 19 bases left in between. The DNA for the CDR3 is TGCAGTACCCCTGGGACTCCTAACAACGAGCAGTACTTC. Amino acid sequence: CSTPGTPNNEQYF.

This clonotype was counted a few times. CDR3 sequence: CAISEGPGTTSYEQYF. CDR3 nucleotides: TGTGCCATCAGTGAAGGGCCCGGGACAACCTCCTACGAGCAGTACTTC. This sequence joins TRBV10-3 and TRBJ2-7; D is perhaps TRBD1 (6 bases). This CDR3 is built from 16 residues. Germline V gives CDR1 ENHRY, CDR2 SYGVKD. V lost 3 bases and J 0 bases, leaving 15 bases between the germline ends.

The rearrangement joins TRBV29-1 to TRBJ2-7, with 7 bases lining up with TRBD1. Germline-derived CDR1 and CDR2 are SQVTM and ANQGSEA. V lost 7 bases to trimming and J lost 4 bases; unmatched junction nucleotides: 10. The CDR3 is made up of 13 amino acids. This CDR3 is CSASRDSRYEQYF. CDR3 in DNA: TGCAGCGCCAGTAGGGACAGCAGATACGAGCAGTACTTC.

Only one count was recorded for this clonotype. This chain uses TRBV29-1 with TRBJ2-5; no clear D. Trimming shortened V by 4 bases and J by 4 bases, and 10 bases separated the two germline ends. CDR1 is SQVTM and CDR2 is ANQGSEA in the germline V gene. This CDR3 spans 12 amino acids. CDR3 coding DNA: TGCAGCGTTGGCGACCGAACAGAGACCCAGTACTTC. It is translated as CSVGDRTETQYF.

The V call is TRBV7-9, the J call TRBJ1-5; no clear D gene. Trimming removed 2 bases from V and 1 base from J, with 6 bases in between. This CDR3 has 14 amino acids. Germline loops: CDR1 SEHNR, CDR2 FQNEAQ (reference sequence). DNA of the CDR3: TGTGCCAGCAGCTTAAGCACGAGCAATCAGCCCCAGCATTTT. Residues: CASSLSTSNQPQHF.

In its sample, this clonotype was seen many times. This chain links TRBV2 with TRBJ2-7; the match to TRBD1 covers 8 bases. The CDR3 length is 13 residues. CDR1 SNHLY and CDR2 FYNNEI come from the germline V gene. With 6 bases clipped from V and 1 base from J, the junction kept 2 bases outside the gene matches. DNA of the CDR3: TGTGCCAGCAGGGGGACAGGTTCCTACGAGCAGTACTTC. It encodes CASRGTGSYEQYF.

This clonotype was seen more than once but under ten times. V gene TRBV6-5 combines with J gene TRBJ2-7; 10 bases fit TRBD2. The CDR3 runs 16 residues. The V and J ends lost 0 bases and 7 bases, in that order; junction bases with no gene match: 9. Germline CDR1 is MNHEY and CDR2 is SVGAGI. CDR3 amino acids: CASSYSLAGASGEQYF. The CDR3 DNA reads TGTGCCAGCAGTTACTCTCTAGCGGGAGCTAGTGGAGAGCAGTACTTC.

In DNA, the CDR3 is TGCGCCAGCAGCGGAACGACAGGGGGAATCTATGGCTACACCTTC. Protein: CASSGTTGGIYGYTF. The V call is TRBV5-1, the J call TRBJ1-2; TRBD1 matches 9 bases. The V and J ends lost 4 bases and 4 bases, in that order; junction bases with no gene match: 8. Germline lookup yields CDR1 SGHRS and CDR2 YFSETQ. This CDR3 has 15 amino acids.

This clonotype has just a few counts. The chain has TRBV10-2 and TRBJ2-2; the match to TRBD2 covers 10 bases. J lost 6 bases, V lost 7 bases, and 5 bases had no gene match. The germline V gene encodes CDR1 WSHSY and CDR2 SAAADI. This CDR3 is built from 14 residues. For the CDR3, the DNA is TGCGCCAGCAAAGGAGCGGGAGGGCCCGGGGAGCTGTTTTTT. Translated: CASKGAGGPGELFF.

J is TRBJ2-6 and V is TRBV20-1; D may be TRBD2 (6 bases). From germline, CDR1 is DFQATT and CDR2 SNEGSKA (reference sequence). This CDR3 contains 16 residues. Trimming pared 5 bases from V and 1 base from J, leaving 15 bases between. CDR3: CSALRAGASGANVLTF. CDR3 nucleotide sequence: TGCAGTGCTCTGAGAGCGGGCGCGTCTGGGGCCAACGTCCTGACTTTC.

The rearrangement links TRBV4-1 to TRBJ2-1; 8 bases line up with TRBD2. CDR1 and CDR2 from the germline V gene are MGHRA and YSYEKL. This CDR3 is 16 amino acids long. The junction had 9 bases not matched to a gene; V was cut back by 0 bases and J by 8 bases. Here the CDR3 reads CASSQEPGLGDHEQFF. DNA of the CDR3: TGCGCCAGCAGCCAAGAGCCGGGACTAGGGGACCATGAGCAGTTCTTC.

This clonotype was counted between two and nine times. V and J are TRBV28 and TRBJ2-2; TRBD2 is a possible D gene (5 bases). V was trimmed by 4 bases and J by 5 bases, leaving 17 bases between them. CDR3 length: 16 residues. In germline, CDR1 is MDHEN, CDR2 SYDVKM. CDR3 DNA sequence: TGTGCCAGCAGTTGGGCCCTCGGACTTGAGACCGGGGAGCTGTTTTTT. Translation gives CASSWALGLETGELFF.

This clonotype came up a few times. CDR3 protein: CASRRPGLTGELFF. In DNA, the CDR3 is TGTGCCAGCAGGAGGCCGGGTCTCACCGGGGAGCTGTTTTTT. The chain has TRBV7-2 and TRBJ2-2, with D unclear. Germline V lookup: CDR1 SGHTA, CDR2 FQGNSA. Trimming took 6 bases from V and 4 from J, leaving 12 bases between them. The length of the CDR3 is 14 residues. The full variable domain, its missing parts supplied by reference TRBV7-2 and TRBJ2-2, is GAGVSQSPSNKVTEKGKDVELRCDPISGHTALYWYRQSLGQGLEFLIYFQGNSAPDKSGLPSDRFSAERTGGSVSTLTIQRTQQEDSAVYLCASRRPGLTGELFFGEGSRLTVL.

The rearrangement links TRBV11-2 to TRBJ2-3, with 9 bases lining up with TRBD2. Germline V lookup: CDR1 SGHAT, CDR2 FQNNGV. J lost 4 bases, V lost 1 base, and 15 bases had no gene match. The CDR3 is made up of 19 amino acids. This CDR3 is CASSLVRASGNGVADTQYF. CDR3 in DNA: TGTGCCAGCAGCTTAGTACGGGCTAGCGGGAACGGAGTCGCAGATACGCAGTATTTT.

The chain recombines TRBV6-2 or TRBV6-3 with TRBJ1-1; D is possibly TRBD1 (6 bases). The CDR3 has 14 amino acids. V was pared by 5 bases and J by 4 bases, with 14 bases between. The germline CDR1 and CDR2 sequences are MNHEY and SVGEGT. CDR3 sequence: CASSPGDSGTEAFF. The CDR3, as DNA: TGTGCCAGCAGTCCAGGGGATAGCGGCACTGAAGCTTTCTTT.

CDR3 bases: TGCAGTGCCCCACGGCCTGACGGGGAGCTGTTTTTT. Amino acids: CSAPRPDGELFF. V and J are TRBV20-1 and TRBJ2-2; no clear D. The germline CDR1 and CDR2 sequences are DFQATT and SNEGSKA (reference sequence). CDR3 length equals 12 residues. V was pared by 6 bases and J by 7 bases, with 12 bases between.